This T cell receptor (beta chain) was observed in a study of cytomegalovirus exposure and HLA in healthy donors. In the PCR, 60 Vbeta and 13 Jbeta primers were used. The protocol was immunoSEQ multiplex PCR, while the TCRdb copy is restricted to in-frame clones and leaves out a portion. The sample contains 70,000 to 95,000 clones, more than 75% of which appear only once. As for this clone: Its antigen is unidentified.

Study conclusions and caveats: The study put 150 or so TCR beta chains on its list as cytomegalovirus-associated. A later look showed TCR association rates differing by HLA locus, highest for DRB1 and lowest for HLA-C. An observed cluster of highly shared sequence variants was recorded as a likely sequencing artifact. According to an earlier analysis, most TCR beta V segments yielded productive rearrangements about 87% or about 30% of the time.

V shed 3 bases and J shed 3 bases, with 14 bases lying between them. CDR1 is KGHSH and CDR2 is LQKENI in the germline V gene. The CDR3 consists of 15 residues. The TCR originated in a man between 18 and 29 years old in good health and CMV-seronegative. The sequenced sample consisted of PBMCs. V is TRBV18 and J is TRBJ1-1; D unclear. CDR3 amino acids: CASSPLPSSDTEAFF. For the CDR3, the DNA is TGTGCCAGCTCACCTCTTCCCTCATCGGACACTGAAGCTTTCTTT.